This T cell receptor (beta chain) was captured in a study of Graves' ophthalmopathy and Graves' hyperthyroidism. Researchers turned away patients with other autoimmune diseases, uncontrolled infections, pregnancy or lactation. RNA transcripts served as template for amplifying TCR beta CDR3 sequences. The authors performed first-round RT-PCR with HTBI primers and then a second-round multiplex PCR. TCRdb recomputed calls from the multiplex PCR reads with MiXCR, one row per CDR3 protein. The sample carries about 240,000 distinct CDR3 sequences, around 50% recorded once. The sequencing input was peripheral blood. This sequence originates from an adult man with Graves' ophthalmopathy.

Written as DNA, the CDR3 is TGTGCCAGCAGCCGAAGGGGACAGGGTGTCGCCTACGAGCAGTACTTC. It is translated as CASSRRGQGVAYEQYF. The chain links TRBV9 to TRBJ2-7; 9 bases fit TRBD1. CDR3 length: 16 amino acids. Unmatched junction bases numbered 10, after V lost 4 bases and J lost 2 bases. The V gene's germline CDR1 is SGDLS and CDR2 YYNGEE.